One sample yielded the 18 T cell receptor beta chains listed below, sequenced in a study of shared T cell receptors in the human thymus. Profiled with immunoSEQ multiplex PCR; TCRdb holds only in-frame clones, not every one. The sample holds some 720,000 clones; around nine tenths are singletons and the top ten take around 0.0099%. The same specimen was also included in a second study, on human thymus T cells.

The sequenced material came from thymocytes. These receptors were collected from a boy less than two years old with a congenital heart defect.

The CDR3 DNA reads TGTGCCAGCAGCTCGCCCCAGCAGGGCGGCACAGATACGCAGTATTTT. Its protein product is CASSSPQQGGTDTQYF. The V and J genes are TRBV13 and TRBJ2-3; D may be TRBD1 (5 bases). The CDR3 spans 16 residues. Trimming took off 4 bases at V and 1 base at J, with 15 bases between the two ends. The germline CDR1 and CDR2 sequences are PRHDT and FYEKMQ (reference sequence).

This chain uses TRBV10-1 with TRBJ2-7, with 7 nucleotides matching TRBD1. Per the germline V gene, CDR1 is WNHNN and CDR2 is SYGVQD (reference sequence). Unmatched junction bases numbered 9, after V lost 2 bases and J lost 5 bases. This CDR3 comprises 15 residues. The CDR3 DNA reads as TGCGCCAGCAGTGAGACACTCGTCGGGACAGACGAGCAGTACTTC. Its protein is CASSETLVGTDEQYF.

Turning to this clone: The sample carries other DNA sequences with the same CDR3. V is TRBV28 and J is TRBJ2-7; no definite D call. Trimming removed 6 bases from V and 0 bases from J, with 18 bases in between. The germline V gene has CDR1 MDHEN and CDR2 SYDVKM. CDR3 size: 16 residues. CDR3 DNA: TGTGCCAGCAGCAATCCCCCCGCCCCGGGCTCCTACGAGCAGTACTTC. Translated, it gives CASSNPPAPGSYEQYF.

The chain joins TRBV5-4 to TRBJ2-3, with TRBD2 matching 11 bases. Trimming took 4 bases from V and 0 from J; bases not matched to a gene: 10. This CDR3 has 18 amino acids. Germline values: CDR1 SGHNT, CDR2 YYREEE (reference sequence). CDR3 residues: CASSPGTSGASSTDTQYF. Written as DNA, the CDR3 is TGTGCCAGCAGCCCCGGGACTAGCGGAGCTTCTAGCACAGATACGCAGTATTTT.

The chain is built from TRBV5-1 and TRBJ2-1; 9 bases match TRBD2. V lost 2 bases and J lost 6; bases outside the gene matches: 12. The germline V gene encodes CDR1 SGHRS and CDR2 YFSETQ. The length of the CDR3 is 17 residues. The CDR3 region has the DNA TGCGCCAGCAGCTTCTCGGGGGTTAGCGGGAGTTCCAATGAGCAGTTCTTC. This gives the protein CASSFSGVSGSSNEQFF.

This clone was detected once. This chain joins TRBV27 and TRBJ2-7, with 9 bases fitting TRBD2. Germline CDR1 MNHEY, CDR2 SMNVEV (reference sequence). The CDR3 sequence is 12 residues long. V lost 11 bases to trimming and J lost 3 bases; unmatched junction nucleotides: 5. The CDR3 DNA reads TGTGCCGCGGGGGGGAACTTCTACGAGCAGTACTTC. Residues: CAAGGNFYEQYF.

In DNA form, the CDR3 reads TGCGCCAGCAGCGGCGGACTAGCGGGACCGACGGAGACCCAGTACTTC. This translates into CASSGGLAGPTETQYF. The chain employs TRBV5-1 and TRBJ2-5, with 12 bases lining up with TRBD2. The CDR3 extends over 16 amino acids. Germline V gives CDR1 SGHRS, CDR2 YFSETQ. The J segment lost 5 bases and the V segment lost 4 bases, leaving 9 bases of the junction unmatched.

The V call is TRBV5-1, the J call TRBJ2-5, with 8 bases lining up with TRBD1. Germline V gene lookup returns CDR1 SGHRS and CDR2 YFSETQ. This CDR3 contains 13 residues. V trimming: 9 bases; J trimming: 4 bases; junction bases outside the gene matches: 8. Written as DNA, the CDR3 is TGCGCCACCCGGCCAGGGGGCGCAGAGACCCAGTACTTC. Translated, it gives CATRPGGAETQYF.

The chain combines TRBV28 with TRBJ2-3; a weak D match, TRBD2 (6 bases). The germline CDR1 and CDR2 sequences are MDHEN and SYDVKM. V was clipped by 5 bases and J by 8 bases, with 17 bases between them. The CDR3 is 14 amino acids. CDR3 region: CASSPDGGSGTQYF. The CDR3 nucleotides are TGTGCCAGCAGTCCCGACGGAGGGTCGGGTACGCAGTATTTT.

This clone was seen only a few times. The J gene is TRBJ2-5, the V gene TRBV18; 7 bases are shared with TRBD2. The end of the DNA is better explained by TRBJ2-7, so the J call may be wrong. This CDR3 spans 17 amino acids. Germline V gives CDR1 KGHSH, CDR2 LQKENI. In DNA, the CDR3 is TGTGCCAGCTCCCCCGGGACCCCGGGGAGGGTTACCTACGAGCAGTACTTC. Protein sequence: CASSPGTPGRVTYEQYF.

The chain carries TRBV4-3 and TRBJ2-5; no reliable D call. Germline CDR1 LGHNA, CDR2 YSLEER. The CDR3 is 15 residues long. Trimming took 1 base from V and 0 from J, leaving 9 bases between them. The chain's CDR3 is CASSQVSRHQETQYF. CDR3 coding DNA: TGCGCCAGCAGCCAAGTAAGCAGGCACCAAGAGACCCAGTACTTC.

This clone was observed once. The chain carries TRBV27 and TRBJ2-1; 12 nucleotides agree with TRBD2. The CDR3 is 14 residues long. Germline V gives CDR1 MNHEY, CDR2 SMNVEV (reference sequence). The V segment lost 4 bases and the J segment 12 bases; nucleotides outside the gene matches: 7. As DNA, the CDR3 is TGTGCCAGCAGTTCGAACCCGACTAGCGGGAGGCAGTTCTTC. The encoded protein is CASSSNPTSGRQFF.

The chain combines TRBV25-1 with TRBJ1-5; 8 bases map to TRBD1. CDR3 length: 14 amino acids. V dropped 3 bases and J dropped 6; count of bases not matched to a gene: 4. Germline CDR1 and CDR2: MGHDK and SYGVNS. The CDR3 DNA sequence: TGTGCCAGCAGTGAGGCAGGGGGCTGTCAGCCCCAGCATTTT. Translated: CASSEAGGCQPQHF. Full variable domain (outside the CDR3, taken from reference TRBV25-1 and TRBJ1-5): EADIYQTPRYLVIGTGKKITLECSQTMGHDKMYWYQQDPGMELHLIHYSYGVNSTEKGDLSSESTVSRIRTEHFPLTLESARPSHTSQYLCASSEAGGCQPQHFGDGTRLSIL.

This clone was counted only a few times. V usage is TRBV25-1 and J usage is TRBJ2-1; TRBD2 matches 10 bases. The CDR3 totals 17 residues. CDR1 MGHDK and CDR2 SYGVNS come from the germline V gene. The ends lost 2 bases at V and 6 bases at J; junction bases unmatched: 10. The CDR3 here is CASSEQWASGSLNEQFF. CDR3 nucleotides: TGTGCCAGCAGTGAACAGTGGGCTAGCGGGAGCCTCAATGAGCAGTTCTTC.

V gene TRBV7-2 combines with J gene TRBJ2-1; TRBD2 agrees at 12 bases. V shed 7 bases, J shed 4 bases, and the junction held 2 bases outside the gene matches. This CDR3 has 14 residues. Germline assignment: CDR1 SGHTA and CDR2 FQGNSA. This CDR3 is CASILAGGYNEQFF. The CDR3 DNA follows: TGTGCCAGCATCCTAGCGGGAGGGTACAATGAGCAGTTCTTC.

The chain has TRBV2 and TRBJ2-1; D is unresolved. Trimming left V 8 bases short and J 0 bases short, with 14 bases between. This CDR3 spans 15 amino acids. Germline V gene lookup returns CDR1 SNHLY and CDR2 FYNNEI. The CDR3 region has the DNA TGTGCCAGCCTCAGACTGGCTAGCTCCTACAATGAGCAGTTCTTC. Its translation is CASLRLASSYNEQFF.

J is TRBJ2-5 and V is TRBV25-1; TRBD2 might be the D (6 bases). CDR3 length: 11 residues. Trimming shortened V by 6 bases and J by 6 bases, and 8 bases separated the two germline ends. The V gene's germline CDR1 is MGHDK and CDR2 SYGVNS. The CDR3 loop reads CASRGGQTQYF. Here the CDR3 DNA reads TGTGCCAGCAGGGGAGGTCAGACCCAGTACTTC.

The rearrangement links TRBV30 to TRBJ2-1, with a possible D match to TRBD2 (7 bases). Trimming took 0 bases from V and 0 from J, leaving 18 bases between them. The CDR3 has 18 residues. CDR1 GTSNPN and CDR2 SVGIG come from the germline V gene (reference sequence). Here the CDR3 reads CAWSVRGAAFNSYNEQFF. In DNA form, the CDR3 reads TGTGCCTGGAGTGTACGGGGGGCGGCTTTCAACTCCTACAATGAGCAGTTCTTC. The full variable domain, its missing parts supplied by reference TRBV30 and TRBJ2-1, is SQTIHQWPATLVQPVGSPLSLECTVEGTSNPNLYWYRQAAGRGLQLLFYSVGIGQISSEVPQNLSASRPQDRQFILSSKKLLLSDSGFYLCAWSVRGAAFNSYNEQFFGPGTRLTVL.